The T cell receptor beta chain described here comes from a study of cytomegalovirus exposure and HLA in healthy donors. Overall study results and limits: A later analysis showed TCR association rates differing by HLA locus, peaking at DRB1 and lowest at HLA-C.

Worth noting for this clone: Its antigen is unknown.

Both 60 Vbeta primers and 13 Jbeta primers went into the PCR. Sequenced by immunoSEQ multiplex PCR; TCRdb stores in-frame clones only, minus some. The sample records approximately 100,000 clones, about 74% being singletons. V lost 0 bases to trimming and J lost 2 bases; unmatched junction nucleotides: 3. CDR3 length equals 15 residues. Germline loops: CDR1 LNHNV, CDR2 YYDKDF (reference sequence). V gene TRBV15 combines with J gene TRBJ2-7; 8 bases match TRBD1. This receptor was identified in a male donor in good health and CMV-seronegative. The sequenced sample was PBMCs. The CDR3 sequence is CATSRDPQGAYEQYF. The CDR3 region has the DNA TGTGCCACCAGCAGAGATCCACAGGGGGCCTACGAGCAGTACTTC.